These T cell receptor beta chains were read from a single sample in a study of graft-versus-host responses after intestinal transplantation. For these receptors, no antigen is known. Assay: immunoSEQ multiplex PCR; the TCRdb copy retains only in-frame clones and omits some. The sample records 45,000 to 60,000 clones, 95% being singletons. Sequenced material: unstimulated CD8+ T cells sorted from spleen or lymph node cells, taken before transplant. Source of these receptors: a human donor who was the organ donor for an intestinal transplant. Both conserved end residues are part of each CDR3. The order of the fields is clone size, V gene, CDR3 protein. Only part of the rows carry a size: once, few, many, or a class if the clone is expanded.

NA,TRBV6-5,CASSFKGEQYF
once,TRBV28,CASSRPDGYEQYF
NA,TRBV7-9,CASSLMMDRELNEQFF
NA,TRBV9,CASSVEGVGPYEQYF
NA,TRBV4-3,CASSQAQGGTYEQYF
NA,TRBV1,CTSSPPWQGRGTQYF
NA,TRBV28,CASSLTLHGYTF
NA,TRBV7-9,CASSLGGPGTGYGYTF
NA,TRBV19,CASSIAGGADTQYF
NA,TRBV7-9,CASSSTWEQYF
NA,TRBV5-4,CASSLKSFTGLVGQFF
NA,TRBV4-3,CASSPAFPGYGYTF
NA,TRBV7-6,CASSRFLGGQVGELFF
NA,TRBV5-1,CASSLADGSYEQYF
NA,TRBV29-1,CSVERRNTEAFF
NA,TRBV9,CASSGEGSEQFF
NA,TRBV9,CASSVAGNTEAFF
NA,TRBV5-4,CASSLVVVQGRYNEQFF